The clone carrying this T cell receptor (beta chain) has more than one count but fewer than ten. Its antigen is unknown. The source of the sample is a study of T-cell reconstitution after alpha-beta-depleted transplantation in children. General observations from the study: The study traced high day-60 TCRbeta diversity in some patients to surviving recipient T cells and thymic progenitors. The main origin of T-cell counts and diversity one year after transplant was newly produced T cells. Reportedly, alpha-beta T cells present about two months post-transplant originated from several hundred expanded clones of graft origin.

Preparation of the TCRbeta library used unique molecular identifiers. TCRdb independently ran MiXCR on the PCR reads; one entry per CDR3 protein. The table has 500,000 to 650,000 distinct CDR3 sequences, over 10% seen once; the top ten hold about 14%. Germline lookup yields CDR1 KGHSH and CDR2 LQKENI. The CDR3 consists of 15 residues. V shed 2 bases and J 3 bases; nucleotides not matched to a gene: 4. The TCR sequence derives from a female patient aged 2-9 years who had a stem cell transplant for aplastic anemia, so the T cells may come from the graft donor. The sequenced sample was PBMCs, mostly from graft donor cells, obtained 180 days after TCRalphabeta/CD19-depleted stem cell transplant. This rearrangement joins TRBV18 to TRBJ2-1, with 7 bases that match TRBD1. CDR3 bases: TGTGCCAGCTCACCATTTCAGGGGGTCTACAATGAGCAGTTCTTC. Translating gives CASSPFQGVYNEQFF.